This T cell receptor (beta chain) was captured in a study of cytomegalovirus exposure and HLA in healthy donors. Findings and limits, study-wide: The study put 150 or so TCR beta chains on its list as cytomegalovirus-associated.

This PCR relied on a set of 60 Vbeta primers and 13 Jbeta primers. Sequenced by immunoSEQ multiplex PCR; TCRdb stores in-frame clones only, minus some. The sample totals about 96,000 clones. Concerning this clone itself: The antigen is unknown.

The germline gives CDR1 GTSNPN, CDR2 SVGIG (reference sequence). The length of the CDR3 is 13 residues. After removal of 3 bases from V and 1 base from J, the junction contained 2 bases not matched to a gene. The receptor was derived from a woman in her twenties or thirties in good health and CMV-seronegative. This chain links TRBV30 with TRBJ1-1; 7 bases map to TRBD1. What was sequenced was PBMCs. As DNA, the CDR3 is TGTGCCTGGAGCGGGACAGCGAACACTGAAGCTTTCTTT. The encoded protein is CAWSGTANTEAFF.